The 21 T cell receptor beta chains listed next were all sequenced from one sample in a study of T cell responses to AZD1222 COVID-19 vaccine. TCRdb's table, derived via immunoSEQ multiplex PCR, lists solely in-frame clones and lacks some. Of 70,000 or so clones listed, 80% to 85% are singletons. The sample here was peripheral blood, taken on day 0 of AZD1222 vaccination. The origin of the receptors is an adult in good health.

The genes are TRBV10-1 and TRBJ1-6, with D uncertain. The CDR3 covers 13 residues. Germline V lookup: CDR1 WNHNN, CDR2 SYGVQD (reference sequence). V shed 7 bases and J shed 7 bases, with 11 bases lying between them. CDR3 region: CASNPDGNSPLHF. The CDR3 nucleotides are TGCGCCAGCAATCCGGACGGGAATTCACCCCTCCACTTT.

This sequence joins TRBV10-3 and TRBJ1-5; 8 nucleotides agree with TRBD1. CDR1 and CDR2 (germline): ENHRY, SYGVKD. The CDR3 extends over 13 amino acids. V trimming: 8 bases; J trimming: 3 bases; junction bases outside the gene matches: 3. CDR3 in DNA: TGTGCCATCGGGACAGGAGTCAATCAGCCCCAGCATTTT. This gives the protein CAIGTGVNQPQHF.

V is TRBV6-2 or TRBV6-3 and J is TRBJ2-7, with D possibly being TRBD1 or TRBD2 (6 bases each). Trimming took 4 bases from V and 4 from J, leaving 14 bases between them. There are 14 residues in the CDR3. Germline V lookup: CDR1 MNHEY, CDR2 SVGEGT. The DNA of the CDR3 is TGTGCCAGCAGTTCAGGGGCGGGATTGTACGAGCAGTACTTC. Its protein is CASSSGAGLYEQYF.

Remarks on this clone: One end of the junction fails to match germline, which may point to a read error. The V gene is TRBV7-2, the J gene TRBJ1-2; tentatively, D is TRBD1 (5 bases). This CDR3 is built from 11 residues. CDR1 SGHTA and CDR2 FQGNSA come from the germline V gene. The CDR3 DNA reads as TGTGCCAGCAGCTCGAGACAGCTACCAGATTTC. Residues: CASSSRQLPDF.

J is TRBJ1-2 and V is TRBV7-9, with unresolved D. Germline V gene lookup returns CDR1 SEHNR and CDR2 FQNEAQ (reference sequence). The CDR3 extends over 14 amino acids. Between the trimmed V and J ends, which lost 0 bases and 12 bases, there was a span of 17 bases. CDR3 sequence: CASSLAMDQLVHTF. CDR3 DNA sequence: TGTGCCAGCAGCTTAGCAATGGACCAGCTGGTTCACACCTTC.

This clone was seen a single time. The J gene is TRBJ2-5, the V gene TRBV11-2, with D perhaps matching TRBD1 (6 bases). Germline V CDR1 and CDR2: SGHAT, FQNNGV. The CDR3 spans 17 residues. The V end lost 2 bases, the J end lost 5 bases, and 21 bases lay between the germline ends. CDR3: CASSLRGSLYLGETQYF. The CDR3 region has the DNA TGTGCCAGCAGCTTAAGGGGGAGTCTATACCTTGGGGAGACCCAGTACTTC.

This sequence joins TRBV9 and TRBJ2-2, with TRBD2 matching 8 bases. With 4 bases clipped from V and 6 bases from J, the junction kept 8 bases outside the gene matches. CDR1 is SGDLS and CDR2 is YYNGEE in the germline V gene. CDR3 length equals 15 residues. CDR3 region: CASSSRGGESGELFF. The CDR3 nucleotides read TGTGCCAGCAGCTCCCGGGGGGGTGAATCCGGGGAGCTGTTTTTT.

This clone was observed a few times. The chain combines TRBV27 with TRBJ1-4; 7 bases match TRBD1. The CDR3 length is 16 residues. Germline trimming cut 6 bases from V and 8 bases from J; bases unmatched to any gene: 15. Germline V gene data show CDR1 as MNHEY and CDR2 as SMNVEV (reference sequence). CDR3 bases: TGTGCCAGCAGGCCGGGACAGACCTTTTCTTGGGAAAAACTGTTTTTT. Its translation: CASRPGQTFSWEKLFF.

The CDR3 spells CASSSSSAMNTEAFF. The CDR3 DNA reads as TGTGCCAGCAGCTCCTCTTCGGCCATGAACACTGAAGCTTTCTTT. The genes are TRBV7-2 and TRBJ1-1; D not resolved. The CDR3 extends over 15 amino acids. The germline V and J ends were trimmed by 4 bases and 0 bases, with 12 bases remaining between them. Looked up from germline, CDR1 is SGHTA and CDR2 is FQGNSA.

V and J are TRBV7-2 and TRBJ2-7; D remains unclear. CDR1 is SGHTA and CDR2 is FQGNSA in the germline V gene. The CDR3 is made up of 15 amino acids. Trimming shortened V by 5 bases and J by 2 bases, and 16 bases separated the two germline ends. The CDR3 DNA sequence: TGTGCCAGCAGCCCCGGGTCGTTGGCCACCTACGAGCAGTACTTC. This translates into CASSPGSLATYEQYF.

The CDR3 coding sequence is TGTGCCAGCAGCGTAGCGCAGGATCCCTATAATTCACCCCTCCACTTT. Translating it yields CASSVAQDPYNSPLHF. The V and J genes are TRBV9 and TRBJ1-6; no reliable D call. The V end lost 0 bases, the J end lost 2 bases, and 9 bases lay between the germline ends. Germline CDR1 and CDR2: SGDLS and YYNGEE. This CDR3 has 16 residues.

The chain uses TRBV19 and TRBJ1-2, with 7 bases fitting TRBD1. V lost 5 bases, J lost 3 bases, and 9 bases stayed unmatched. CDR3 length: 15 residues. Germline V lookup: CDR1 LNHDA, CDR2 SQIVND (reference sequence). The CDR3 spells CASSPRQGSDYGYTF. CDR3 nucleotide sequence: TGTGCCAGTAGTCCCCGACAGGGAAGTGACTATGGCTACACCTTC.

The J gene is TRBJ2-1, the V gene TRBV5-1; 10 nucleotides match TRBD2. The V gene end was trimmed by 1 base and the J gene end by 3 bases; junction bases not matched to a gene: 7. The germline gives CDR1 SGHRS, CDR2 YFSETQ. This CDR3 has 17 amino acids. The CDR3 loop reads CASSLKSASGGYNEQFF. CDR3 nucleotides: TGCGCCAGCAGCTTGAAGTCGGCTAGCGGGGGCTACAATGAGCAGTTCTTC.

The rearrangement joins TRBV6-1 to TRBJ2-2; D tentatively reads TRBD1 or TRBD2 (6 bases each). The length of the CDR3 is 12 residues. Germline V lookup: CDR1 MNHNS, CDR2 SASEGT. V was clipped by 1 base and J by 13 bases, with 10 bases between them. The CDR3 here is CASSEGRGWLFF. CDR3 nucleotide sequence: TGTGCCAGCAGTGAAGGGAGGGGGTGGCTGTTTTTT.

The gene calls are TRBV7-2 and TRBJ1-2, with D uncertain. Germline loops: CDR1 SGHTA, CDR2 FQGNSA. Trimming removed 1 base at V and 7 bases at J, with 10 bases between. The CDR3 consists of 13 residues. DNA of the CDR3: TGTGCCAGCAGCTTAGGGACTAAGGGTGGCTACACCTTC. Translated: CASSLGTKGGYTF.

The J gene is TRBJ2-1, the V gene TRBV27; D may be TRBD1 (5 bases). Trimming left V 3 bases short and J 8 bases short, with 14 bases between. This CDR3 comprises 14 residues. Germline V lookup: CDR1 MNHEY, CDR2 SMNVEV (reference sequence). CDR3 protein: CASSLVGRVYEQFF. Written as DNA, the CDR3 is TGTGCCAGCAGTTTGGTCGGCAGGGTCTATGAGCAGTTCTTC.

The chain uses TRBV14 and TRBJ1-3; D is ambiguous. This CDR3 spans 13 amino acids. V lost 0 bases to trimming and J lost 4 bases, with 4 bases between them. Germline V CDR1 and CDR2: SGHDN, FVKESK. The CDR3 DNA sequence: TGTGCCAGCAGCCAAGACCAGGGAAACACCATATATTTT. Its translation is CASSQDQGNTIYF.

This clone occurred once. This sequence joins TRBV1 and TRBJ1-2; no check of the table's D call, TRBD1, against the DNA was made. TRBV1 is a listed pseudogene. CDR3 length: 15 residues. The CDR3 region has the DNA TGCACCAGCAGCCATCGAGGGGACAGTCTCTATGGCTACACCTTC. This encodes CTSSHRGDSLYGYTF.

The rearrangement uses TRBV3-1 (or the pseudogene TRBV3-2) and TRBJ2-7, with D perhaps assigned TRBD1 or TRBD2 (5 bases each). CDR1 LGHDT and CDR2 YNNKEL come from the germline V gene (reference sequence). Trimming stripped 4 bases from V and 3 bases from J, with 16 bases between. The CDR3 is made up of 15 amino acids. This CDR3 reads CASSRSGAGGYEQYF. In DNA form, the CDR3 reads TGTGCCAGCAGCCGTTCCGGGGCGGGCGGCTACGAGCAGTACTTC.

V usage is TRBV30 and J usage is TRBJ2-3; D is ambiguous. The CDR3 is made up of 14 amino acids. Trimming pared 0 bases from V and 0 bases from J, leaving 7 bases between. The V gene's germline CDR1 is GTSNPN and CDR2 SVGIG (reference sequence). DNA of the CDR3: TGTGCCTGGAGTGTAGATTTTAGCACAGATACGCAGTATTTT. Its protein is CAWSVDFSTDTQYF.

The rearrangement uses TRBV2 and TRBJ2-7, with TRBD2 matching 11 bases. The CDR3 is made up of 19 amino acids. CDR1 is SNHLY, CDR2 FYNNEI, per germline. With 4 bases clipped from V and 2 bases from J, the junction kept 16 bases outside the gene matches. CDR3 protein: CASSAGLGLAGGLTYEQYF. The CDR3 coding sequence is TGTGCCAGCAGTGCGGGATTGGGTCTAGCGGGGGGCCTGACCTACGAGCAGTACTTC.